This T cell receptor (beta chain) comes out of a study of regulatory T cells in long-lasting Graves disease. Stated time point: newly diagnosed GD, antithyroid drugs for less than 3 months. From PBMCs, RNA was extracted and then used to make the TCR library. Libraries of TCR beta came from iRepertoire HTBI primers plus Arm-PCR of CDR3 regions. Using its own MiXCR run on the multiplex PCR reads, TCRdb lists one record per CDR3 protein. The sample lists a few hundred thousand distinct CDR3 sequences, over 9.5% occurring once. J lost 1 base, V lost 5 bases, and 19 bases had no gene match. Germline V CDR1 and CDR2: SGHVS, FQNEAQ. There are 19 residues in the CDR3. This clonotype was seen many times. The same data also went into a second study, on T cells in Graves' hyperthyroidism and ophthalmopathy.

The gene calls are TRBV7-8 and TRBJ2-7; 8 bases match TRBD2. The receptor was isolated from a woman aged 18-29 years with Graves disease. The starting material was peripheral blood mononuclear cells (PBMCs), obtained at new diagnosis, from a patient treated with antithyroid drugs. The CDR3 region has the DNA TGTGCCAGCAGCACTTCTCCATATCAGCGGGAGAGGATGTCCTACGAGCAGTACTTC. Its translation is CASSTSPYQRERMSYEQYF.